The rows below give T cell receptor beta chains drawn from one sample of a study of T cell responses to AZD1222 COVID-19 vaccine. Libraries were prepared by immunoSEQ multiplex PCR; TCRdb keeps only in-frame clonotypes and omits some of them. The sample consists of roughly 80,000 clones, 90% of them appearing once. Sequences were derived from peripheral blood, sampled 28 days after the second AZD1222 dose. Receptors were obtained from an adult who received the AZD1222 COVID-19 vaccine. CDR3s include the opening cysteine and the closing phenylalanine or tryptophan. Rows may omit the clone size; those that give it use once, few, many or a size class.

>TRBJ2-7|.|TRBV2
CASSEGPGDYEQYF
>TRBJ1-5|few|TRBV7-9
CASSRTPESGNQPQHF
>TRBJ2-2|.|TRBV7-3
CASSLTGGIGELFF
>TRBJ1-3|.|TRBV5-1
CASSLNQYWSGNTIYF
>TRBJ1-6|.|TRBV7-2
CASSDARDSPLHF
>TRBJ2-7|.|TRBV23-1
CASSHEWEQYEQYF
>TRBJ2-7|.|TRBV5-1
CASSWTQGALEQYF
>TRBJ2-7|.|TRBV7-9
CASSKTSVYYEQYF
>TRBJ1-2|.|TRBV11-3
CASSLGGAGGAQGYTF
>TRBJ1-1|.|TRBV5-4
CASSSWTGRKTEAFF
>TRBJ2-1|.|TRBV19
CASSIDQLYRETGNEQFF
>TRBJ2-3|.|TRBV5-4
CASSLALAGGQSTDTQYF
>TRBJ2-3|once|TRBV2
CASSLGLTPDTQYF
>TRBJ2-5|.|TRBV5-4
CASSQFRGVVEETQYF
>TRBJ1-6|once|TRBV2
CASSEEGGYNSPLHF
>TRBJ2-1|.|TRBV6-5
CASGLGRAYEQFF
>TRBJ2-5|.|TRBV9
CASSAWTGGRETQYF
>TRBJ2-3|.|TRBV19
CASSSLRNTQYF
>TRBJ2-7|.|TRBV28
CASASAGTGSHEQYF
>TRBJ2-5|.|TRBV12-3/TRBV12-4
CASSPDQRETQYF
>TRBJ1-3|.|TRBV18
CASSSPPTGPGNTIYF
>TRBJ1-4|.|TRBV15
CATSRDLPIRGNEKLFF
>TRBJ1-2|.|TRBV7-3
CASSFGLANYGYTF
>TRBJ2-7|.|TRBV5-1
CASSWMGPYEQYF
>TRBJ1-4|few|TRBV4-2
CASSQAGGGNEKLFF
>TRBJ1-5|few|TRBV27
CASSLWGVSNQPQHF
>TRBJ2-7|.|TRBV11-3
CASRPWTGAVDEQYF
>TRBJ1-2|.|TRBV30
CAWSVDYGYTF
>TRBJ2-7|once|TRBV19
CASSRGDDYEQYF
>TRBJ2-3|.|TRBV3-1/TRBV3-2
CASSQDRWVDTDTQYF
>TRBJ2-7|.|TRBV7-6
CASSLGDTTYEQYF
>TRBJ2-7|.|TRBV4-1
CASSQWTGTYEQYF
>TRBJ2-1|.|TRBV9
CASSPRTSGSSSYNEQFF